Listed below are T cell receptor beta chains from one sample, sequenced in a study of cytomegalovirus exposure and HLA in healthy donors. Assay used: immunoSEQ multiplex PCR; TCRdb lists only in-frame clones, some missing. The sample includes about 92,000 clones, roughly 74% of them seen just once. The sequencing sample was made of PBMCs. The source is a woman in her late teens or twenties in good health and CMV-seropositive. Each CDR3 is given with its conserved first and last residue. Fields, in order: V gene, J gene, CDR3 protein.

V gene: TRBV9; J gene: TRBJ2-7; CDR3 protein: CASSVDAGAREQYF
V gene: TRBV5-8; J gene: TRBJ2-1; CDR3 protein: CASSLTQGPGYNEQFF
V gene: TRBV6-4; J gene: TRBJ2-3; CDR3 protein: CASSGSGGATDTQYF
V gene: TRBV2; J gene: TRBJ2-7; CDR3 protein: CAARGASQYEQYF
V gene: TRBV5-6; J gene: TRBJ1-6; CDR3 protein: CASSWDRGSFSPLHF
V gene: TRBV7-8; J gene: TRBJ2-2; CDR3 protein: CASSNRDRGFGRETGELFF
V gene: TRBV27; J gene: TRBJ2-5; CDR3 protein: CASSWQGRDKETQYF
V gene: TRBV9; J gene: TRBJ1-2; CDR3 protein: CASTVGTDYGYTF
V gene: TRBV7-2; J gene: TRBJ2-3; CDR3 protein: CASSLVGGSVTDTQYF
V gene: TRBV6-5; J gene: TRBJ1-2; CDR3 protein: CATSQDRGGYTF
V gene: TRBV19; J gene: TRBJ2-1; CDR3 protein: CASSIEDRVLGNEQFF
V gene: TRBV10-3; J gene: TRBJ2-3; CDR3 protein: CAISSSGTSSDTQYF
V gene: TRBV7-3; J gene: TRBJ2-1; CDR3 protein: CASSQLAGYNEQFF
V gene: TRBV2; J gene: TRBJ2-3; CDR3 protein: CASSPGTRTDTQYF
V gene: TRBV6-1; J gene: TRBJ2-4; CDR3 protein: CASSEVGGSGGHENIQYF
V gene: TRBV12-5; J gene: TRBJ2-3; CDR3 protein: CASGKEADTQYF
V gene: TRBV15; J gene: TRBJ1-6; CDR3 protein: CATSRDNSYNSPLHF
V gene: TRBV28; J gene: TRBJ2-3; CDR3 protein: CASSPGTSGVSTDTQYF
V gene: TRBV11-1; J gene: TRBJ2-6; CDR3 protein: CASSLLPGGAGANVLTF
V gene: TRBV9; J gene: TRBJ2-3; CDR3 protein: CASSPLGLAVPAADTQYF
V gene: TRBV27; J gene: TRBJ1-3; CDR3 protein: CASSSVGARDTIYF
V gene: TRBV6-5; J gene: TRBJ2-7; CDR3 protein: CASRVGQGSHEQYF
V gene: TRBV5-1; J gene: TRBJ1-5; CDR3 protein: CASSLGTGNQPQHF
V gene: TRBV7-6; J gene: TRBJ2-1; CDR3 protein: CASSLVDSSYNEQFF
V gene: TRBV7-2; J gene: TRBJ1-2; CDR3 protein: CASSFPVTGWGGYTF
V gene: TRBV6-5; J gene: TRBJ2-7; CDR3 protein: CASSPTSGSSYEQYF
V gene: TRBV11-2; J gene: TRBJ1-1; CDR3 protein: CASSFQLGREAFF
V gene: TRBV4-3; J gene: TRBJ1-2; CDR3 protein: CASSQPDRDYYGYTF
V gene: TRBV5-4; J gene: TRBJ2-5; CDR3 protein: CASSTLKDRVMETQYF
V gene: TRBV14; J gene: TRBJ2-2; CDR3 protein: CASSRSAGGTGELFF
V gene: TRBV2; J gene: TRBJ1-5; CDR3 protein: CASSRTGDQPQHF
V gene: TRBV27; J gene: TRBJ2-7; CDR3 protein: CASSSLAGGLSYEQYF
V gene: TRBV6-5; J gene: TRBJ2-7; CDR3 protein: CASRTRQTGFDEQYF
V gene: TRBV7-2; J gene: TRBJ2-1; CDR3 protein: CASSLGGTASGSGEQFF
V gene: TRBV6-6; J gene: TRBJ2-1; CDR3 protein: CASTPGLAGGYEQFF
V gene: TRBV2; J gene: TRBJ2-5; CDR3 protein: CASSWGGERETQYF
V gene: TRBV7-2; J gene: TRBJ1-1; CDR3 protein: CASSSDRVRNTEAFF
V gene: TRBV27; J gene: TRBJ2-5; CDR3 protein: CASSLSMRGQETQYF
V gene: TRBV28; J gene: TRBJ2-6; CDR3 protein: CASSIDREVGANVLTF
V gene: TRBV5-1; J gene: TRBJ2-7; CDR3 protein: CASSLGEDEQYF
V gene: TRBV10-3; J gene: TRBJ2-7; CDR3 protein: CAISTGTAYEQYF
V gene: TRBV6-5; J gene: TRBJ1-3; CDR3 protein: CASTGSSGNTIYF
V gene: TRBV7-2; J gene: TRBJ2-4; CDR3 protein: CASSYRGQGLAKNIQYF
V gene: TRBV5-1; J gene: TRBJ2-1; CDR3 protein: CASNLAFFGYNEQFF
V gene: TRBV6-1; J gene: TRBJ2-3; CDR3 protein: CASSGTSGGADTQYF
V gene: TRBV5-1; J gene: TRBJ2-5; CDR3 protein: CASSLQGQETQYF
V gene: TRBV28; J gene: TRBJ1-2; CDR3 protein: CASSSGTGGPGYTF
V gene: TRBV27; J gene: TRBJ2-7; CDR3 protein: CASSPQSPVREQYF